The 6 T cell receptor beta chains in this list originate from one sample, sequenced in a study of blood T cell repertoires in COVID-19. The table came from immunoSEQ multiplex PCR; TCRdb's copy has only in-frame clones and leaves some out. The sample lists around 200,000 clones; 65% to 85% were seen once. Material for sequencing was peripheral blood. These receptor sequences come from a woman in her twenties or thirties with COVID-19, enrolled during active disease.

The V call is TRBV15, the J call TRBJ1-3; D might be TRBD1 (6 bases). CDR3 length equals 14 residues. Trimming removed 0 bases from V and 8 bases from J, with 11 bases in between. Germline CDR1 LNHNV, CDR2 YYDKDF (reference sequence). The CDR3 sequence is CATSRDKGDDTIYF. CDR3 bases: TGTGCCACCAGCAGAGATAAGGGGGATGACACCATATATTTT. Full variable domain (missing parts from reference TRBV15 and TRBJ1-3): DAMVIQNPRYQVTQFGKPVTLSCSQTLNHNVMYWYQQKSSQAPKLLFHYYDKDFNNEADTPDNFQSRRPNTSFCFLDIRSPGLGDTAMYLCATSRDKGDDTIYFGEGSWLTVV.

J is TRBJ1-1 and V is TRBV27; D perhaps matches TRBD1 (5 bases). Germline V gene sequence: CDR1 MNHEY, CDR2 SMNVEV (reference sequence). Trimming removed 11 bases from V and 0 bases from J, with 16 bases in between. The CDR3 covers 14 residues. This CDR3 reads CAARSGLLNTEAFF. The CDR3 DNA follows: TGTGCCGCTAGATCGGGACTCCTGAACACTGAAGCTTTCTTT.

The chain recombines TRBV13 with TRBJ1-6; D call uncertain. V was clipped by 0 bases and J by 8 bases, with 8 bases between them. This CDR3 comprises 14 residues. From germline, CDR1 is PRHDT and CDR2 FYEKMQ (reference sequence). The DNA for the CDR3 is TGTGCCAGCAGCTTAGGAGGGCGGGATTCACCCCTCCACTTT. This codes for CASSLGGRDSPLHF.

This chain links TRBV15 with TRBJ2-3, with 9 bases lining up with TRBD1. The germline V gene has CDR1 LNHNV and CDR2 YYDKDF (reference sequence). Trimming at V came to 2 bases and at J to 4 bases, leaving 13 bases not matched to a gene. CDR3 length: 18 residues. Here the CDR3 reads CATSRLLPRDRVPDTQYF. The CDR3 region has the DNA TGTGCCACCAGCAGATTACTACCCAGGGACAGGGTTCCAGATACGCAGTATTTT.

On this clone itself: Other DNA sequences from this sample encode an identical CDR3 as well. The chain has TRBV29-1 and TRBJ2-7; 13 bases align to TRBD2. There are 14 residues in the CDR3. CDR1 is SQVTM, CDR2 ANQGSEA, per germline. V lost 3 bases to trimming and J lost 2 bases; unmatched junction nucleotides: 1. In nucleotides, the CDR3 is TGCAGCGTTGAGGGGACTAGCGGGACCTACGAGCAGTACTTC. Residues: CSVEGTSGTYEQYF.

The chain is built from TRBV4-3 and TRBJ2-1; 10 bases fit TRBD2. The CDR3 is 15 amino acids. The germline V gene has CDR1 LGHNA and CDR2 YSLEER. Germline trimming cut 4 bases from V and 8 bases from J; bases unmatched to any gene: 8. CDR3 residues: CASSRLSGGTDEQFF. In DNA form, the CDR3 reads TGCGCCAGCAGCCGACTTAGCGGGGGGACGGATGAGCAGTTCTTC.